This T cell receptor (beta chain) originates from a study of immune cell composition in non-small cell lung cancer. Using immunoSEQ multiplex PCR, the repertoire was profiled, and TCRdb retains in-frame clones only, with some absent. The sample holds fewer than 3,500 clones; 65% to 85% are singletons and the top ten take around 20%. The TCR sequence derives from a human donor with non-small cell lung cancer. Sequenced: lung tumor tissue.

Here the CDR3 reads CASSHPQPTGYNEQFF. The CDR3, as DNA: TGCGCCAGCAGCCATCCCCAACCGACAGGCTACAATGAGCAGTTCTTC. This chain uses TRBV4-1 with TRBJ2-1, with D perhaps TRBD1 (6 bases). Trimming stripped 3 bases from V and 3 bases from J, with 15 bases between. CDR1 MGHRA and CDR2 YSYEKL come from the germline V gene. This CDR3 has 16 residues.